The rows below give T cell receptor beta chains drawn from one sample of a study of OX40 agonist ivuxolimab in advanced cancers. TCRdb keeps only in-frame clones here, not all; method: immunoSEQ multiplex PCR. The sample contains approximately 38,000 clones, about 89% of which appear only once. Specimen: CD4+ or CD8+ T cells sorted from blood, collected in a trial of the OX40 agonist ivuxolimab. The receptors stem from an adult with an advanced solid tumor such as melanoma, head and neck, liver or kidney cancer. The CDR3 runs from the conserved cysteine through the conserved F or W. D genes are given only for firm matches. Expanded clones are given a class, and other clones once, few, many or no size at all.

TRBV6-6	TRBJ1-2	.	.	TGTGCCAGCAGTTACGGGGGGGCCGCTGGCTACACCTTC	CASSYGGAAGYTF
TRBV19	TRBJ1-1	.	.	TGTGCCAGTAGTATTCCTAGGGGGAATATGAACACTGAAGCTTTCTTT	CASSIPRGNMNTEAFF
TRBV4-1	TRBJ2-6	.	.	TGCGCCAGCAGCCAAGTTCCGACAGGCGATAACTCTGGGGCCAACGTCCTGACTTTC	CASSQVPTGDNSGANVLTF
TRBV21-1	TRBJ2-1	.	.	TGTGCCAGCAGCAAAGAAATAGTGGGGGACAGCCCTTCCTACAATGAGCAGTTCTTC	CASSKEIVGDSPSYNEQFF
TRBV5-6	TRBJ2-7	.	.	TGTGCCAGCAGCGGCAGGGACAAGGAGGAATACGAGCAGTACTTC	CASSGRDKEEYEQYF
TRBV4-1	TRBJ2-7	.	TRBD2	TGCGCCAGCAGCCAAGGAGGAGCGGGGGTCGAGCAGTACTTC	CASSQGGAGVEQYF
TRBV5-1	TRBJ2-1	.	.	TGCGCCAGCAGCTTGGAGGGCCTAATAACCTACAATGAGCAGTTCTTC	CASSLEGLITYNEQFF
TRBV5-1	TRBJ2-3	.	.	TGCGCCAGCAGCATCGGTCGGACAGATACGCAGTATTTT	CASSIGRTDTQYF
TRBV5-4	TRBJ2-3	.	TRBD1	TGTGCCAGCTGGTACAGGGGGCGGACAGATACGCAGTATTTT	CASWYRGRTDTQYF
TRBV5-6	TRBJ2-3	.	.	TGTGCCAGCACCCCGAGACTCTCAGGCACAGATACGCAGTATTTT	CASTPRLSGTDTQYF
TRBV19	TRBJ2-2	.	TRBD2	TGTGCCAGTAGTCGGGAGGGGAGGACCGGGGAGCTGTTTTTT	CASSREGRTGELFF
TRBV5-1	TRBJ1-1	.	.	TGCGCCAGCAGCTTGGCCGGCCAGGGCACTGAAGCTTTCTTT	CASSLAGQGTEAFF
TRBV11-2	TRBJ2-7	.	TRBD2	TGTGCCAGCAGCTTCCCGGGACTAGCGACCGAGCAGTACTTC	CASSFPGLATEQYF
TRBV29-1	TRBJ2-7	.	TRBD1	TGCAGCGTTAACCGGGACAGGGGATCCTACGAGCAGTACTTC	CSVNRDRGSYEQYF
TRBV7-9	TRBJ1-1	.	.	TGTGCCAGCAGCAAGGAGCGGGGGGCGTACACTGAAGCTTTCTTT	CASSKERGAYTEAFF
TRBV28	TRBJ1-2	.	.	TGTGCCAGCAGTTTCGGAGGTAACTATGGCTACACCTTC	CASSFGGNYGYTF
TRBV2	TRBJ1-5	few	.	TGTGCCAGCAGTGAAGTAGGGGCAAATCAGCCCCAGCATTTT	CASSEVGANQPQHF
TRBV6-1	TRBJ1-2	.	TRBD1	TGTGCCAGCAGGACGGACAGGGAAGCTAACTATGGCTACACCTTC	CASRTDREANYGYTF
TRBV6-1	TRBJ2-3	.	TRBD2	TGTGCCAGCAGTGAGCGAGCGGGGGTAGGCTCAGATACGCAGTATTTT	CASSERAGVGSDTQYF
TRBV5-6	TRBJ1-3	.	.	TGTGCCAGCAGCCGTCCGAGCTCTGGAAACACCATATATTTT	CASSRPSSGNTIYF
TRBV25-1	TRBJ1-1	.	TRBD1	TGTGCCAGCAGTGAATCACAGGGGGGAGGTTTTGAAGCTTTCTTT	CASSESQGGGFEAFF
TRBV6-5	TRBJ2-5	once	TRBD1	TGTGCCAGCGCTCCCGAGGGGGCAGGTAGAGAGACCCAGTACTTC	CASAPEGAGRETQYF
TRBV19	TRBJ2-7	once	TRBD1	TGTGCCAGTAGTATAGCCCTGGACAGGGCGAAACTCGACGAGCAGTACTTC	CASSIALDRAKLDEQYF
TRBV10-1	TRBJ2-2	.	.	TGCGCCAGCCGGTTGGAGGAGTACACCGGGGAGCTGTTTTTT	CASRLEEYTGELFF
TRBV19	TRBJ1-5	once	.	TGTGCCAGTAGTGAACAGGGTCAGGCGGATCAGCCCCAGCATTTT	CASSEQGQADQPQHF
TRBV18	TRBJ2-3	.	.	TGTGCCAGCTCACCCGGGAGTAGTACGACAGATACGCAGTATTTT	CASSPGSSTTDTQYF
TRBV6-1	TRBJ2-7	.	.	TGTGCCAGCAGTGAAGGTTTCGGGACATTGGCCTCCTACGAGCAGTACTTC	CASSEGFGTLASYEQYF
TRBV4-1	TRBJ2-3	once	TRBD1	TGCGCCAGCAGCCTTATGACAGGGGCTAGCACAGATACGCAGTATTTT	CASSLMTGASTDTQYF
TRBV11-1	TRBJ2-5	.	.	TGTGCCAGCAGCTTAGGGGTTGGGGGGGCCCAAGAGACCCAGTACTTC	CASSLGVGGAQETQYF
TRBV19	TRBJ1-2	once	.	TGTGCCAGTCAAGAACCTAGGAGAGGGGGTAATGGCTACACCTTC	CASQEPRRGGNGYTF
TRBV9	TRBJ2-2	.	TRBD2	TGTGCCAGCAGCCTAGCGGGGGTCACCGGGGAGCTGTTTTTT	CASSLAGVTGELFF
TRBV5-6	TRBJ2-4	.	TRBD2	TGTGCCAGCAGCGCCCTACCTAGCGGGAGGGGAGGGGCCAAAAACATTCAGTACTTC	CASSALPSGRGGAKNIQYF
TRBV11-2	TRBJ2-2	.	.	TGTGCCAGCATTCCTGTGAACACCGGGGAGCTGTTTTTT	CASIPVNTGELFF
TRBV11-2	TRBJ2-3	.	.	TGTGCCAGCAGCTTAGGCTTAAGCACAGATACGCAGTATTTT	CASSLGLSTDTQYF
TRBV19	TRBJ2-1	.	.	TGTGCCAGTAGTAAGCGGAGCGATGAGCAGTTCTTC	CASSKRSDEQFF
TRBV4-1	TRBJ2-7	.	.	TGCGCCAGCAGCCAAGGCGGTTGGGGGGCTACCTACGAGCAGTACTTC	CASSQGGWGATYEQYF
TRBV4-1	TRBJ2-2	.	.	TGCGCCAGCAGCCAATCAGCAGGCGGGGAGCTGTTTTTT	CASSQSAGGELFF
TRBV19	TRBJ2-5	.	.	TGTGCCAGTAGTAGGGGGGTGGAGACCCAGTACTTC	CASSRGVETQYF